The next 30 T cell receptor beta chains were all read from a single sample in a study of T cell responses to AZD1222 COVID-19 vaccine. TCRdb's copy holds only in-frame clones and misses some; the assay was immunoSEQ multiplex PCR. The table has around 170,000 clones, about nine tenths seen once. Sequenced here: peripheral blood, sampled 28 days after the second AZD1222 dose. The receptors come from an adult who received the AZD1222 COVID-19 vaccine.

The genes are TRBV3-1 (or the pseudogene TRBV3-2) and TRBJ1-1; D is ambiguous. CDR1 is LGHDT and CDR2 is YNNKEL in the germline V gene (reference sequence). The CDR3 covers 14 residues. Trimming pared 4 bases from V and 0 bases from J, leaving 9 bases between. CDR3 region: CASSRQDLNTEAFF. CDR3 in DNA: TGTGCCAGCAGCCGCCAGGACCTGAACACTGAAGCTTTCTTT.

The CDR3 is CASTRQGLGYGYTF. The CDR3 coding sequence is TGTGCCAGCACCCGGCAGGGGTTGGGCTATGGCTACACCTTC. The rearrangement links TRBV6-5 to TRBJ1-2; a possible D gene is TRBD1 (6 bases). Germline CDR1 reads MNHEY; CDR2 reads SVGAGI. The CDR3 spans 14 residues. V was pared by 7 bases and J by 4 bases, with 16 bases between.

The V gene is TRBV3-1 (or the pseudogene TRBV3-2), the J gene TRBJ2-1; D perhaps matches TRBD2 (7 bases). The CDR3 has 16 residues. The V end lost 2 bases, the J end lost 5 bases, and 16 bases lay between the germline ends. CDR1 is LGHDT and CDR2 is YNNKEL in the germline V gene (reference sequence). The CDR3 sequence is CASSQRSGGLNNEQFF. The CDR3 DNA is TGTGCCAGCAGCCAACGGTCGGGGGGCCTGAACAATGAGCAGTTCTTC.

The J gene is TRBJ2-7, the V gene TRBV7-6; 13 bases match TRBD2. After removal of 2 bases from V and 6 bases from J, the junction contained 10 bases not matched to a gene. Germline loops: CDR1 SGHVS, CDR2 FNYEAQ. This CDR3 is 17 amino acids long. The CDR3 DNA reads TGTGCCAGCAGCTTAACGTACACTAGCGGGAGGGTTGGCGAGCAGTACTTC. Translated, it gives CASSLTYTSGRVGEQYF.

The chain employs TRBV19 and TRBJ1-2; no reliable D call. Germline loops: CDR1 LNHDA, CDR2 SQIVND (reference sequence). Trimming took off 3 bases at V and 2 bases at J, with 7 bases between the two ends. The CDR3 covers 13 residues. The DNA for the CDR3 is TGTGCCAGTAGTATCAGCGGGAACTATGGCTACACCTTC. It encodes CASSISGNYGYTF.

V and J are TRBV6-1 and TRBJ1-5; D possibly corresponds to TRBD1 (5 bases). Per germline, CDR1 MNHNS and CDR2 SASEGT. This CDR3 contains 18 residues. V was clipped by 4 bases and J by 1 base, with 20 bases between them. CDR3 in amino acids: CASSVWGLSRGSNQPQHF. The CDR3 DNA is TGTGCCAGCAGTGTGTGGGGACTGTCCCGCGGGAGCAATCAGCCCCAGCATTTT.

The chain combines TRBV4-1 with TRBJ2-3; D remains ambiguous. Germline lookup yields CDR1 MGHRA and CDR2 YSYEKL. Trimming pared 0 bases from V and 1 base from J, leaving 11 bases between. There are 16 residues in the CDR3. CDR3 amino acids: CASSQEGYAGTDTQYF. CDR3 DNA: TGCGCCAGCAGCCAAGAGGGGTACGCGGGCACAGATACGCAGTATTTT.

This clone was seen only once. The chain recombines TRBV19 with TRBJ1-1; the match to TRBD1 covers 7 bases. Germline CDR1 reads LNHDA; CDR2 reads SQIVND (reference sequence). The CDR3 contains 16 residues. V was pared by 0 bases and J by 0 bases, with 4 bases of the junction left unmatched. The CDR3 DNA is TGTGCCAGTAGTATAGAGACAGGGCTTATGAACACTGAAGCTTTCTTT. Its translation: CASSIETGLMNTEAFF. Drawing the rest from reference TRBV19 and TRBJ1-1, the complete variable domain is DGGITQSPKYLFRKEGQNVTLSCEQNLNHDAMYWYRQDPGQGLRLIYYSQIVNDFQKGDIAEGYSVSREKKESFPLTVTSAQKNPTAFYLCASSIETGLMNTEAFFGQGTRLTVV.

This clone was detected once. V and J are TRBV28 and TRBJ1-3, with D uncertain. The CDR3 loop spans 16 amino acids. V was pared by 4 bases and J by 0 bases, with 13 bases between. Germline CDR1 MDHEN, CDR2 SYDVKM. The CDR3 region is CASSSWQTSSGNTIYF. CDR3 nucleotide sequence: TGTGCCAGCAGTTCCTGGCAGACTAGCTCTGGAAACACCATATATTTT.

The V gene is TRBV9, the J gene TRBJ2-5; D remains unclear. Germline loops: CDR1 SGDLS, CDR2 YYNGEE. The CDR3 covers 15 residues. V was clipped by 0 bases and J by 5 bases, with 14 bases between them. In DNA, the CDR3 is TGTGCCAGCAGCGTAGATTCCGCCCCCCGGGAGACCCAGTACTTC. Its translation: CASSVDSAPRETQYF.

The DNA for the CDR3 is TGCGCCAGCAGCCCCCCTGGGGCCAACGTCCTGACTTTC. It translates to CASSPPGANVLTF. The rearrangement joins TRBV10-1 to TRBJ2-6; D remains ambiguous. CDR3 length equals 13 residues. V shed 6 bases and J shed 2 bases, with 5 bases lying between them. Germline CDR1 WNHNN, CDR2 SYGVQD (reference sequence).

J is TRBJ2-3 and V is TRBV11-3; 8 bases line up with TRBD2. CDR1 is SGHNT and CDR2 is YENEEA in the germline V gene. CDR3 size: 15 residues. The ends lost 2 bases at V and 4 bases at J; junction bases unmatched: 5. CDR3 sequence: CASSLNGGAADTQYF. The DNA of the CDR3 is TGTGCCAGCAGCTTAAACGGGGGGGCGGCAGATACGCAGTATTTT.

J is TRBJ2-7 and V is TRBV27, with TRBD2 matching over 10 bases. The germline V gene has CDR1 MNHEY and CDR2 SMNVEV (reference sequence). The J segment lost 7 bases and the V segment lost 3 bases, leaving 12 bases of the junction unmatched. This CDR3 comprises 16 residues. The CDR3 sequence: CASSFVGASGSREQYF. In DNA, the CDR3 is TGTGCCAGCAGTTTCGTTGGGGCTAGCGGGAGCAGGGAGCAGTACTTC.

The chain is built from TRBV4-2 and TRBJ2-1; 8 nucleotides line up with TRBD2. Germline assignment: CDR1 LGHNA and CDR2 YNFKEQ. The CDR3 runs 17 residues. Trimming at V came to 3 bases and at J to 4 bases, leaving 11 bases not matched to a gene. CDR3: CASSQGWIAGSYNEQFF. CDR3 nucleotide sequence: TGTGCCAGCAGCCAGGGGTGGATAGCGGGGTCATACAATGAGCAGTTCTTC.

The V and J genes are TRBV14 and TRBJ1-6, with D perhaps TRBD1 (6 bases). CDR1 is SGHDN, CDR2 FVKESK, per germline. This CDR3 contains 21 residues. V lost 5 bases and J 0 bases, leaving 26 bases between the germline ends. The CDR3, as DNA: TGTGCCAGCAGCACCCAAACGACAGGTACAACGATCAGCTCCTATAATTCACCCCTCCACTTT. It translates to CASSTQTTGTTISSYNSPLHF.

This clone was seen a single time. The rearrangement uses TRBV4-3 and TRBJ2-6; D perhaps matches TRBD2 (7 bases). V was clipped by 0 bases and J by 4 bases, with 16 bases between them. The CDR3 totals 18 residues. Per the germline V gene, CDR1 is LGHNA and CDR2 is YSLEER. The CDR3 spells CASSQDLGGLLGANVLTF. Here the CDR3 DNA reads TGCGCCAGCAGCCAAGATTTGGGGGGGCTTCTGGGGGCCAACGTCCTGACTTTC.

The CDR3 DNA follows: TGTGCCAGCAGTTACCTCAGGGACACTGAAGCTTTCTTT. This encodes CASSYLRDTEAFF. The chain carries TRBV6-5 and TRBJ1-1, with a weak D call TRBD1 (5 bases). The CDR3 has 13 amino acids. The germline V gene has CDR1 MNHEY and CDR2 SVGAGI. Deletions cut 2 bases from V and 3 bases from J, with 7 bases between.

Here the CDR3 DNA reads TGTGCCAGCAGCTTAGGAGGCGGGGCGAGCTCCTACAATGAGCAGTTCTTC. This sequence encodes CASSLGGGASSYNEQFF. The gene calls are TRBV11-2 and TRBJ2-1; a weak D match, TRBD2 (6 bases). Deletions cut 1 base from V and 0 bases from J, with 13 bases between. CDR1 is SGHAT, CDR2 FQNNGV, per germline. The CDR3 runs 17 residues.

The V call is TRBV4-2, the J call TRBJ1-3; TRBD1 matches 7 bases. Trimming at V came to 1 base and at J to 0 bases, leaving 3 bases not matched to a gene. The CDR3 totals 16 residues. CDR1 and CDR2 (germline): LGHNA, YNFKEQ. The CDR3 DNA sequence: TGTGCCAGCAGCCAAGGACAGGGCCTCTCTGGAAACACCATATATTTT. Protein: CASSQGQGLSGNTIYF.

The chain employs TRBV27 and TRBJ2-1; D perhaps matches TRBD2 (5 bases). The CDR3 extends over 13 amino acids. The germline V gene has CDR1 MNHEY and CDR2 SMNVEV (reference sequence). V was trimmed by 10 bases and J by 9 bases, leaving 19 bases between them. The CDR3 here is CATRDSGLTEQFF. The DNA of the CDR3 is TGTGCCACCCGGGATTCGGGGTTAACTGAGCAGTTCTTC.

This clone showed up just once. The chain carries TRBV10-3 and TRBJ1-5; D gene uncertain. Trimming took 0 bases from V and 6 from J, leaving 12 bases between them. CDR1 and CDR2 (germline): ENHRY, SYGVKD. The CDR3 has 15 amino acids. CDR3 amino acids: CAISESGLRGQPQHF. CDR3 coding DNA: TGTGCCATCAGTGAGTCGGGGTTACGTGGTCAGCCCCAGCATTTT.

The CDR3 nucleotides are TGTGCCAGCAGTTCACCACATCCCTCGCGGGGTTACAATGAGCAGTTCTTC. This translates into CASSSPHPSRGYNEQFF. This chain joins TRBV28 and TRBJ2-1, with a tentative D call TRBD2 (6 bases). Germline V gene lookup returns CDR1 MDHEN and CDR2 SYDVKM. This CDR3 contains 17 residues. V lost 4 bases to trimming and J lost 4 bases, with 20 bases between them.

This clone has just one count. CDR3 region: CASSPGTDTNEKLFF. Written as DNA, the CDR3 is TGTGCCAGCAGCCCGGGGACAGATACTAATGAAAAACTGTTTTTT. The chain employs TRBV5-4 and TRBJ1-4; 7 nucleotides match TRBD1. CDR3 size: 15 residues. The V gene end was trimmed by 4 bases and the J gene end by 2 bases; junction bases not matched to a gene: 5. Germline-derived CDR1 and CDR2 are SGHNT and YYREEE (reference sequence).

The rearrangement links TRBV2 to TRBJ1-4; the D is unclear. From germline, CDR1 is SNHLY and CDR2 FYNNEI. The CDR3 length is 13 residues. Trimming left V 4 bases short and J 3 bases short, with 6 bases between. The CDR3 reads CASSVTANEKLFF. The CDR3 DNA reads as TGTGCCAGCAGTGTCACAGCTAATGAAAAACTGTTTTTT.

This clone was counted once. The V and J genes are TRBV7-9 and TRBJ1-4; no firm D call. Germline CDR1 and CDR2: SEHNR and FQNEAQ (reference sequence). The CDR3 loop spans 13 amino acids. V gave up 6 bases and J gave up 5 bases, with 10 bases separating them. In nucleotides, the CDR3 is TGTGCCAGCAGTTGGCAAACAAATGAAAAACTGTTTTTT. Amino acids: CASSWQTNEKLFF.

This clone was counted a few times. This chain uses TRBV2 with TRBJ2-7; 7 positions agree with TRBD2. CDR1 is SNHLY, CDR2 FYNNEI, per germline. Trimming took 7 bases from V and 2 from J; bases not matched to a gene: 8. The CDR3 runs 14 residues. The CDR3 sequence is CASIMLADTYEQYF. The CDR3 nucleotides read TGTGCCAGCATTATGCTAGCGGACACCTACGAGCAGTACTTC.

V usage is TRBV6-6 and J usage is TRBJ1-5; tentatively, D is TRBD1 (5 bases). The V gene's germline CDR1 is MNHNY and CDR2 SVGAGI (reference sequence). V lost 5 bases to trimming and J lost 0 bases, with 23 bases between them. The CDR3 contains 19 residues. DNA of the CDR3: TGTGCCAGCAGTCCCTCCTCCTTCGACAGTTTCAGTAGCAATCAGCCCCAGCATTTT. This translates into CASSPSSFDSFSSNQPQHF.

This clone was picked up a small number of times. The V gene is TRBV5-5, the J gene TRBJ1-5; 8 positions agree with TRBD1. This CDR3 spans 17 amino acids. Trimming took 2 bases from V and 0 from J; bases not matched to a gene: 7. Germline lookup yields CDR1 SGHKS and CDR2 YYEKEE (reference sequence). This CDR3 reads CASSLGTGSYSNQPQHF. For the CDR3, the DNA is TGTGCCAGCAGCTTAGGGACAGGAAGTTATAGCAATCAGCCCCAGCATTTT.

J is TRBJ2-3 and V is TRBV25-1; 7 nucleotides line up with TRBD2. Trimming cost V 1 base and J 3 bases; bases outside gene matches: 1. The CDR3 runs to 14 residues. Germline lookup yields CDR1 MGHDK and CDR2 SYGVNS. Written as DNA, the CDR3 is TGTGCCAGCAGTGAATGGCGGGAGACAGATACGCAGTATTTT. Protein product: CASSEWRETDTQYF. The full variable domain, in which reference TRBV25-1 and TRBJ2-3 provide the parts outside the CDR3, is EADIYQTPRYLVIGTGKKITLECSQTMGHDKMYWYQQDPGMELHLIHYSYGVNSTEKGDLSSESTVSRIRTEHFPLTLESARPSHTSQYLCASSEWRETDTQYFGPGTRLTVL.

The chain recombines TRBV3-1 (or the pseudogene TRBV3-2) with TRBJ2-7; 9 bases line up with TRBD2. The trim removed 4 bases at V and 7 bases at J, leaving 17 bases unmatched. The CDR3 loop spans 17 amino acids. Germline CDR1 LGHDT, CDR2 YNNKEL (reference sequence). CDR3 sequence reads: CASSPMGGTSPSKEQYF. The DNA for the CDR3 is TGTGCCAGCAGCCCCATGGGCGGGACTAGCCCTTCCAAGGAGCAGTACTTC.